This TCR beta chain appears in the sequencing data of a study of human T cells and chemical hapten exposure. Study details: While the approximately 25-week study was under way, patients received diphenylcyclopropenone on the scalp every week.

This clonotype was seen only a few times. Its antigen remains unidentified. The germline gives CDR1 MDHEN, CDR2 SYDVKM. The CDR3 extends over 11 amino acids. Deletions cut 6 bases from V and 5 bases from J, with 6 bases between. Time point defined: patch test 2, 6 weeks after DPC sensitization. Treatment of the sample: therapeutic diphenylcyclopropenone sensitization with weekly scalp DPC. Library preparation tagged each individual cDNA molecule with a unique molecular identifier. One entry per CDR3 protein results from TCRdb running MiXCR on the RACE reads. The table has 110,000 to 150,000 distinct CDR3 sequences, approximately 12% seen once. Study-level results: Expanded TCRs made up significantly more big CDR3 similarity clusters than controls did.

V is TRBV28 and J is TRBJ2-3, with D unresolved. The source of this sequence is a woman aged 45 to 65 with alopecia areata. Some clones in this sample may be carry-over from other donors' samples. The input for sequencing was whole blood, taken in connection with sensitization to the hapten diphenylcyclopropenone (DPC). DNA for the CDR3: TGTGCCAGCAGGAAGCTAGATACGCAGTATTTT. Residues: CASRKLDTQYF.